This T cell receptor beta chain was sequenced for a study of blood T cell repertoires in COVID-19. On the study more broadly: Both acute and convalescent COVID-19 samples were obtained from the United States, Italy and Spain. T cells, B-cell-depleted T cells, or PBMCs supplied cDNA or gDNA.

V lost 2 bases, J lost 1 base, and 11 bases lay in between. The germline gives CDR1 MDHEN, CDR2 SYDVKM. The CDR3 is 15 amino acids. This clone was seen more than once but under ten times. How the authors handled the data: Reference gene primers were amplified, and this amplification served to estimate nucleated cell counts. TCRdb's copy holds only in-frame clones and misses some; the assay was immunoSEQ multiplex PCR. V and J calls and clone size are given by that table; D and trimming were obtained from the DNA. The data contain about 100,000 clones, 65% to 85% of them singletons. The receptor was isolated from a man in his sixties or seventies with active or convalescent COVID-19. This rearrangement joins TRBV28 to TRBJ1-1; possible D gene TRBD1, 5 bases. Sequencing input: peripheral blood. CDR3 nucleotide sequence: TGTGCCAGCAGTTTAGGGGGGGTGAGGAACACTGAAGCTTTCTTT. It yields the protein CASSLGGVRNTEAFF.